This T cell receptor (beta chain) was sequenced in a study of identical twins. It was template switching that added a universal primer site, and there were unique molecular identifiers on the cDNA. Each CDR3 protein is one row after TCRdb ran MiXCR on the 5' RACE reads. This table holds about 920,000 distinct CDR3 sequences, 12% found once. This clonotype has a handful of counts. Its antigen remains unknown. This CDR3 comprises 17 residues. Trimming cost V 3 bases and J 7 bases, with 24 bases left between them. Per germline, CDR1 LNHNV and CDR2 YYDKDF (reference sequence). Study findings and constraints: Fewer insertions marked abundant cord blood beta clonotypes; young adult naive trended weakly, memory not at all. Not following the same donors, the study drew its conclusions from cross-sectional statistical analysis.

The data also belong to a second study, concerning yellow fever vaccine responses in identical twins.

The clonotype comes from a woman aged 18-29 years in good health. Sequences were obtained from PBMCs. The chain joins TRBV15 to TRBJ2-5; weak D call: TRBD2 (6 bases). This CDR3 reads CATSREGTPVTRGTQYF. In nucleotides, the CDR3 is TGTGCCACCAGCAGGGAAGGGACTCCGGTTACCCGGGGGACCCAGTACTTC.